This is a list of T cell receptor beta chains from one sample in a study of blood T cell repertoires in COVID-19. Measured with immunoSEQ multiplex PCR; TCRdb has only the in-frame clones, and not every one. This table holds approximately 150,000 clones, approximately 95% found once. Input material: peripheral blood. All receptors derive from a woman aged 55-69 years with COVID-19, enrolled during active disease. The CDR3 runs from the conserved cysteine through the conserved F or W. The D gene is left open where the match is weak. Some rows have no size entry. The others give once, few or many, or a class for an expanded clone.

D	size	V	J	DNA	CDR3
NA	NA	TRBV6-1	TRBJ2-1	TGTGCCAGCAGTGAAGGGGACTCGCTAGGGAAGTTCTTC	CASSEGDSLGKFF
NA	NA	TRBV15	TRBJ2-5	TGTGCCACTTCAGGGTCCTGGGGCCAAGAGACCCAGTACTTC	CATSGSWGQETQYF
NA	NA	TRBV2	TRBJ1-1	TGTGCCAGCAGTGAGACAGGCTACACTGAAGCTTTCTTT	CASSETGYTEAFF
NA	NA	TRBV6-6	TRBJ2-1	TGTGCCAGCAGTCCTCCGGGTGGGGGGATCCGCTACAATGAGCAGTTCTTC	CASSPPGGGIRYNEQFF
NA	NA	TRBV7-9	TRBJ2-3	TGTGCCAGCAGCCCCCCAAGCGGGTTCTCAGATACGCAGTATTTT	CASSPPSGFSDTQYF
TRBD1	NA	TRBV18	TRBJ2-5	TGTGCCAGCTCACCGACAGGGCCAGGGGAGACCCAGTACTTC	CASSPTGPGETQYF
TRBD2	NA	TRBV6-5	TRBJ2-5	TGTGCCAGCAGTTACTCGGGCGGGGGGAGGCAAGAGACCCAGTACTTC	CASSYSGGGRQETQYF
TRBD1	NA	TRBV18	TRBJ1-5	TGTGCCAGCTCACCAACGACAGGGGGCAATCAGCCCCAGCATTTT	CASSPTTGGNQPQHF
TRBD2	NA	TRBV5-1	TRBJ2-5	TGCGCCAGCACGGAGCGGGGGCCTGGGGAGACCCAGTACTTC	CASTERGPGETQYF
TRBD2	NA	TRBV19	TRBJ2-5	TGTGCCAGTAGTTGGGAGGGGTGGGAGACCCAGTACTTC	CASSWEGWETQYF
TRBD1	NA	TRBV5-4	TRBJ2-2	TGTGCCAGCAGCGAGGACAGGGGAAGCACCGGGGAGCTGTTTTTT	CASSEDRGSTGELFF
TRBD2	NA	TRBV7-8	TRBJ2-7	TGTGCCAGCAGCCTGGACCCGGGAGGGGTAAGCTCCTACGAGCAGTACTTC	CASSLDPGGVSSYEQYF
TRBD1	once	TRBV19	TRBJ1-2	TGTGCCAGTAGTAGCCCGCCAGGGGGCGTGGATGGCTACACCTTC	CASSSPPGGVDGYTF
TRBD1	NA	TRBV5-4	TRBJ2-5	TGTGCCAGCAGCTCCCGCCGGACAGGGATTGAGACCCAGTACTTC	CASSSRRTGIETQYF
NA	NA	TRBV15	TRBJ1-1	TGTGCCACCATGGGCACCCTCACTGAAGCTTTCTTT	CATMGTLTEAFF
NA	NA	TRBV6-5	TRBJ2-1	TGTGCCAGCAGTACCGGCACCAGCGGATCGCAGTTCTTC	CASSTGTSGSQFF
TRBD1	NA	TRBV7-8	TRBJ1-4	TGTGCCAGCAGCTATCAGCACAGGGGGGTGGTTGAAAAACTGTTTTTT	CASSYQHRGVVEKLFF